This record covers a single TCR beta chain. Its target is not known. These data are taken from a study of T cell responses to AZD1222 COVID-19 vaccine. Study-level findings and limits: Seropositive status at baseline applied to only a handful of AZD1222 recipients. Clonal diversity may have been underestimated, and the donors were mostly white British, with more females than males. CD4 TCRs covered the whole spike, strongest at regions 160-218 and 743-854. It was only after the peak T cell response that any repertoires were sampled.

Using immunoSEQ multiplex PCR, the repertoire was profiled, and TCRdb retains in-frame clones only, with some absent. Of 150,000 or so clones listed, 80% to 95% were seen once; the top ten hold approximately 5.4%. V shed 0 bases and J shed 2 bases, with 7 bases lying between them. The CDR3 extends over 15 amino acids. Per the germline V gene, CDR1 is SGHVS and CDR2 is FNYEAQ. Material: peripheral blood, obtained on day 0 of AZD1222 vaccination. This sequence joins TRBV7-6 and TRBJ2-2; no clear D. This TCR was sampled from an adult in good health. The CDR3 DNA is TGTGCCAGCAGCTTAGCAGGTTCCAACACCGGGGAGCTGTTTTTT. It specifies CASSLAGSNTGELFF.